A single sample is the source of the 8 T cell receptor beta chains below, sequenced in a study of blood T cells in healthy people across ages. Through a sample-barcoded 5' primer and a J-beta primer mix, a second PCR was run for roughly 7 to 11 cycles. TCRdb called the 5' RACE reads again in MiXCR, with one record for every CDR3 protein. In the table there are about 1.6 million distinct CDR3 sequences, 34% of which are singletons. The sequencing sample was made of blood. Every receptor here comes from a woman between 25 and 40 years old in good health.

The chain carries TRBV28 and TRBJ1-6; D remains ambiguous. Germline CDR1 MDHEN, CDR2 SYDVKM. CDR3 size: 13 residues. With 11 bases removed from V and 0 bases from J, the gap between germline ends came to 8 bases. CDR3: CAHQSSYNSPLHF. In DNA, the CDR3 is TGTGCCCACCAGAGCTCCTATAATTCACCCCTCCACTTT.

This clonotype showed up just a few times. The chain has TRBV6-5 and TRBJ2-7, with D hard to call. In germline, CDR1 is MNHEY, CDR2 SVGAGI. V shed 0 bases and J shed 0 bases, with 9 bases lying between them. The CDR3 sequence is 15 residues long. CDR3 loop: CASSYSALYSYEQYF. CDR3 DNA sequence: TGTGCCAGCAGTTACTCGGCGCTTTACTCCTACGAGCAGTACTTC.

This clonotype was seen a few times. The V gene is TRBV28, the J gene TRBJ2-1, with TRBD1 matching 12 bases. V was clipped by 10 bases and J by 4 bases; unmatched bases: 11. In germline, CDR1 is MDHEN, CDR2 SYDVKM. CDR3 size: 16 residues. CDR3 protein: CATLEGGQGAYNEQFF. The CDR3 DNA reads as TGTGCCACCCTCGAGGGGGGACAGGGGGCATACAATGAGCAGTTCTTC.

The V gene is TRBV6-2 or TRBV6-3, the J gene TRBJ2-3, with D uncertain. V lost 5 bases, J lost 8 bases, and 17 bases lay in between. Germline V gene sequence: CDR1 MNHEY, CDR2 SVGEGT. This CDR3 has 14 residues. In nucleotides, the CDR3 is TGTGCCAGCAGTCCCGGTGGTCGGGTGGGTACGCAGTATTTT. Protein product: CASSPGGRVGTQYF.

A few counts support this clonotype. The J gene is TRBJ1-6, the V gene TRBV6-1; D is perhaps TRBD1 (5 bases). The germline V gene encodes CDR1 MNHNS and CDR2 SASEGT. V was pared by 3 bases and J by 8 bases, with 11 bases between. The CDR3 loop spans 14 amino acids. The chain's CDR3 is CASSEAGWDSPLHF. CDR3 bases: TGTGCCAGCAGTGAGGCAGGGTGGGATTCACCCCTCCACTTT.

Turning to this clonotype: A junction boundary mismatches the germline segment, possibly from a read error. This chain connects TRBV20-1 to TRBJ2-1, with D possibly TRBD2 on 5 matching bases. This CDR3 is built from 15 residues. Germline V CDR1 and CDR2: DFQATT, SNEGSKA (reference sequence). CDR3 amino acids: CSALRLSSSYNEQVF. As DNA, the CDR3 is TGCAGTGCTCTAAGACTATCCAGCTCCTACAATGAGCAGGTCTTC.

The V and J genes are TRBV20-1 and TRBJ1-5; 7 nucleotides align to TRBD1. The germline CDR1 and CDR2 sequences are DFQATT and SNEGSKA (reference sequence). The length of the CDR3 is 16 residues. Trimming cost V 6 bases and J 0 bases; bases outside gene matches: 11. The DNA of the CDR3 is TGCAGTGCGAGAATAAACAGGGGCTTTAGCAATCAGCCCCAGCATTTT. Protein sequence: CSARINRGFSNQPQHF.

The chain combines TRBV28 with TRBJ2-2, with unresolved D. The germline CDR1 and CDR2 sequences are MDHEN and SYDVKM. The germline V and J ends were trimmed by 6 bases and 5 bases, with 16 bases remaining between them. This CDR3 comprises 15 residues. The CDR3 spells CASSYILKETGELFF. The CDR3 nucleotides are TGTGCCAGCAGCTACATCCTGAAGGAGACCGGGGAGCTGTTTTTT.